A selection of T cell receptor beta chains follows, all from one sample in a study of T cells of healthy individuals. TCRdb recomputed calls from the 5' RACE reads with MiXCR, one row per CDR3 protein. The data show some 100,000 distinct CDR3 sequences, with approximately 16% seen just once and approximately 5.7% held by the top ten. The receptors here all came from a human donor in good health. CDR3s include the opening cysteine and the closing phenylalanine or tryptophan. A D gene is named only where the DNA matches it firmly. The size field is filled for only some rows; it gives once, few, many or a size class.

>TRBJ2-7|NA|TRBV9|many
TGTGCCAGCAGCCAGGGGCCCTCCTCCTACGAGCAGTACTTC
CASSQGPSSYEQYF
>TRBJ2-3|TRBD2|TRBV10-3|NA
TGTGCCATCAGTGATTCCCAGGTGGCGGGGGGGTTTAAAGATACGCAGTATTTT
CAISDSQVAGGFKDTQYF
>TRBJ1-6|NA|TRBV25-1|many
TGTGCCACCACACAGGCTCCAAATTCACCCCTCCACTTT
CATTQAPNSPLHF
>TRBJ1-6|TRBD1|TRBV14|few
TGTGCCAGCAGCCAAGAGGGACAGGGGAATTCACCCCTCCACTTT
CASSQEGQGNSPLHF
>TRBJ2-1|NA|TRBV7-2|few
TGTGCCAGCAGCTTACTAGGGGGGGCAGGGTTCAATGAGCAGTTCTTC
CASSLLGGAGFNEQFF
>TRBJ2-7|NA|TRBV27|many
TGTGCCAAAGACAACAGCTACGAGCAGTACTTC
CAKDNSYEQYF
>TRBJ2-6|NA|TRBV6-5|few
TGTGCCAGCAGTTTAGAGAGATTGGGGTCTGGGGCCAACGTCCTGACTTTC
CASSLERLGSGANVLTF
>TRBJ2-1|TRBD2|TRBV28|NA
TGTGCCAGCAGTCCGTCGGCGGGAGACCTCAATGAGCAGTTCTTC
CASSPSAGDLNEQFF
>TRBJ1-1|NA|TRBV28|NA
TGTGCCAGCCTAGGGTGGCCGAACACTGAAGCTTTCTTT
CASLGWPNTEAFF
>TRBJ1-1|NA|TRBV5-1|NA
TGCGCCAGCAGTTATGTTAGCGGCACTGAAGCTTTCTTT
CASSYVSGTEAFF
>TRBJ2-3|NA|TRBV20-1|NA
TGCAGTGCTAGGGGGGGAGATACGCAGTATTTT
CSARGGDTQYF
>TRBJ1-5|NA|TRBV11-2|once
TGTGCCACCTCTGGGCATAGCAATCAGCCCCAGCATTTT
CATSGHSNQPQHF
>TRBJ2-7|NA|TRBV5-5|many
TGTGCCAGCAGCTTGCGGGAAGTCCCTTACGAGCAGTACTTC
CASSLREVPYEQYF
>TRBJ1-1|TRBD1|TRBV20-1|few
TGCAGTGCTAGAGTTAAGACAGGGGAGGGGAGGAGAGATGAAGCTTTCTTT
CSARVKTGEGRRDEAFF
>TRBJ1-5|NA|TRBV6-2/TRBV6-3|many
TGTGCCAGCCGACCCAGGGGTATACAGCCCCAGCATTTT
CASRPRGIQPQHF
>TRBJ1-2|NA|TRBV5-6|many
TGTGCCAGCAGCTTTTTTCAGGGTTCCACCCCCGGCTACACCTTC
CASSFFQGSTPGYTF
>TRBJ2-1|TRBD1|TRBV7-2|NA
TGTGCCAGCAGCAAAGCCGGGACAGCTTACAATGAGCAGTTCTTC
CASSKAGTAYNEQFF
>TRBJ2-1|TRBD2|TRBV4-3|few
TGCGCCAGCAGCCAAGTTGGGCGGGGGGGCCCCCACAATGAGCAGTTCTTC
CASSQVGRGGPHNEQFF
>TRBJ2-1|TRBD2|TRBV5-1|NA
TGCGCCAGCACCGGGGGAGGGCCTCTCTATGAGCAGTTCTTC
CASTGGGPLYEQFF
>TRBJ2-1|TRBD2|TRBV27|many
TGTGCCAGCAGTTTACTTAATTGGGGGCTAGCGGGTACGTCCTACAATGAGCAGTTCTTC
CASSLLNWGLAGTSYNEQFF
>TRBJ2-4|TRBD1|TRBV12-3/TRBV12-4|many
TGTGCCAGCAGTGGACCCGGGACAGAGAAAAACATTCAGTACTTC
CASSGPGTEKNIQYF
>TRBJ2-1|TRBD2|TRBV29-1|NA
TGCAGCGTTGAAGGCGGGGCGGGAGGCACCTACAATGAGCAGTTCTTC
CSVEGGAGGTYNEQFF
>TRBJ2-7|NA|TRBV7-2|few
TGTGCCAGCAGCTTAGGGGCAGGACGAATTGGAGTAGGGCAGTACTTC
CASSLGAGRIGVGQYF
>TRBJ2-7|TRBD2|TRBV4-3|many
TGCGCCAGCAGCCAAGACCCGGGACTAGCAGGATACGAGCAGTACTTC
CASSQDPGLAGYEQYF
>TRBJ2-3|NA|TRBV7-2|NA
TGTGCCAGCAGCCGAAATAGCGGTACAGATACGCAGTATTTT
CASSRNSGTDTQYF
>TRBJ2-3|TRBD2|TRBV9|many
TGTGCCAGCAGCGTATTGGGAGCGGGAGGGCCAGATACGCAGTATTTT
CASSVLGAGGPDTQYF
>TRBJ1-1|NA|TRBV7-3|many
TGTGCCAGCAGCGCCCAGGGAGACACTGAAGCTTTCTTT
CASSAQGDTEAFF
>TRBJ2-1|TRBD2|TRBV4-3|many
TGCGCCAGCAGCCAAGGTTCTAGCGGGAACAATGAGCAGTTCTTC
CASSQGSSGNNEQFF
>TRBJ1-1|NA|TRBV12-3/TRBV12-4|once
TGTGCCAGCAGTTTGGGTGTTTACACTGAAGCTTTCTTT
CASSLGVYTEAFF
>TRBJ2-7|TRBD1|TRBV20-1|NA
TGCAGTGCCAAAAAACAGGGGGAGTACGAGCAGTACTTC
CSAKKQGEYEQYF
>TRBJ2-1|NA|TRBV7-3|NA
TGTGCCAGCAGCTTAACTAGCGGTCTCAATGAGCAGTTCTTC
CASSLTSGLNEQFF
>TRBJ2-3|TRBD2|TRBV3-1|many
TGTGCCAGCAGCCCGGGACTAGCGGGGGGGCCTGAAGATACGCAGTATTTT
CASSPGLAGGPEDTQYF
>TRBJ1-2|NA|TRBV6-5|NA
TGTGCCAGCAGTCTCCGGGACAACGGGGTTAGTGGCTACACCTTC
CASSLRDNGVSGYTF
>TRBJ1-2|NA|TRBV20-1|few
TGCAGTGCTCCGGGTCCGTCTATAGCCTATGGCTACACCTTC
CSAPGPSIAYGYTF
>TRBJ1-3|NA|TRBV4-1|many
TGCGCCAGCAGCCGAACCCAATTCTCTGGAAACACCATATATTTT
CASSRTQFSGNTIYF
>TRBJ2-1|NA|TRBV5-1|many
TGCGCCAGCAGCTTGGACAAGGAGGGGTACAATGAGCAGTTCTTC
CASSLDKEGYNEQFF
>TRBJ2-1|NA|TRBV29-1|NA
TGCAGCGTTGGGGGACTTCGCTCCTACAATGAGCAGTTCTTC
CSVGGLRSYNEQFF
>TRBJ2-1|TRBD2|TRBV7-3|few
TGTGCCAGCAGCTCCACTAGCGGGGCTCGCAATGAGCAGTTCTTC
CASSSTSGARNEQFF
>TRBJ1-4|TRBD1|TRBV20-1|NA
TGCAGTGCTAGAGCCCCGACAGGGGGCGGTGAAAAACTGTTTTTT
CSARAPTGGGEKLFF
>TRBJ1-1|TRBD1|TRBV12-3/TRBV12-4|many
TGTGCCAGCATTACAGGGGCTGGTCGCACTGAAGCTTTCTTT
CASITGAGRTEAFF
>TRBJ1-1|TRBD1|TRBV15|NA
TGTGCCACCTGCTCAGGGGGAATGAACACTGAAGCTTTCTTT
CATCSGGMNTEAFF
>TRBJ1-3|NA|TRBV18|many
TGTGCCAGCTCACCGGGGACCAGCCAACTAGGAAACACCATATATTTT
CASSPGTSQLGNTIYF